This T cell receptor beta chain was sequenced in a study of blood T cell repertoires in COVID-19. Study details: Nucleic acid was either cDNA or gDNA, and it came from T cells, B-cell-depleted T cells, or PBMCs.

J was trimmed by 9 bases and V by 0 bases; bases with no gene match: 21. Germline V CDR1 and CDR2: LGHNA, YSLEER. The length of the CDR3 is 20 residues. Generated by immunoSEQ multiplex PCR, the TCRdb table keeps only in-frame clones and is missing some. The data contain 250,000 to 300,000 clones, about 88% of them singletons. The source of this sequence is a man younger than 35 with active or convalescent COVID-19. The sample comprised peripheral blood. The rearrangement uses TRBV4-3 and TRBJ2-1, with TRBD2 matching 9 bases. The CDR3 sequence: CASSQDDLPPLREGQGEQFF. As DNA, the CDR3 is TGCGCCAGCAGCCAAGACGACCTCCCCCCCCTGCGGGAGGGCCAGGGTGAGCAGTTCTTC.